This TCR beta chain was obtained from a study of human T cells and chemical hapten exposure. For the study at large: Skin of the upper inner arm, roughly 2 cm by roughly 2 cm, received 2% DPC for sensitization. Overall study results and limits: No alteration of TCRs above 1 in 1000 frequency was seen with DPC sensitization. PT1 expanded TCR counts and patch test score were linked, and their correlation was positive.

As concerns this clonotype: The antigen is unknown.

Per the germline V gene, CDR1 is SGHRS and CDR2 is YFSETQ. The CDR3 sequence is 15 residues long. J gave up 4 bases and V 0 bases, and 2 bases lay outside the gene matches. Stated time point: patch test 2, 6 weeks after DPC sensitization. Treatment defined: therapeutic diphenylcyclopropenone sensitization with weekly scalp DPC. Individual cDNA molecules in this library carried unique molecular identifiers. TCRdb re-derived calls from the RACE reads in MiXCR, one entry per CDR3 protein. The repertoire holds 65,000 to 100,000 distinct CDR3 sequences, 6.6% seen once, with 1.3% in the top ten. The specimen comprised whole blood, sampled in connection with sensitization to the hapten diphenylcyclopropenone (DPC). This TCR derives from a woman aged 25 to 39 with alopecia areata. Some clones in this sample may be carry-over from other donors' samples. The chain combines TRBV5-1 with TRBJ2-1; 9 bases align to TRBD2. The CDR3 bases are TGCGCCAGCAGCTTGGCTAGCGGGGTTTACAATGAGCAGTTCTTC. It yields the protein CASSLASGVYNEQFF.